The 22 T cell receptor beta chains given below trace back to one sample, sequenced in a study of blood T cell repertoires in COVID-19. Measured with immunoSEQ multiplex PCR; TCRdb has only the in-frame clones, and not every one. The sample consists of about 76,000 clones, more than 90% of them appearing once. Material for sequencing was peripheral blood. Receptor source: a man aged 50 to 60 with acute or convalescent COVID-19.

This clone was detected only once. The chain combines TRBV19 with TRBJ2-2; 9 bases are shared with TRBD2. The V and J ends lost 6 bases and 2 bases, in that order; junction bases with no gene match: 4. Germline CDR1 and CDR2: LNHDA and SQIVND (reference sequence). The CDR3 runs to 15 residues. The CDR3 here is CASSSAGGNTGELFF. Written as DNA, the CDR3 is TGTGCCAGTAGCTCAGCGGGGGGAAACACCGGGGAGCTGTTTTTT.

The chain uses TRBV6-5 and TRBJ2-7; 11 bases line up with TRBD1. The CDR3 is 14 amino acids. Trimming cost V 5 bases and J 5 bases; bases outside gene matches: 5. Germline loops: CDR1 MNHEY, CDR2 SVGAGI. The CDR3 sequence: CASSRDRGRNEQYF. CDR3 in DNA: TGTGCCAGCAGTCGGGACAGGGGGAGGAACGAGCAGTACTTC.

The gene calls are TRBV19 and TRBJ2-7; 7 bases map to TRBD2. The CDR3 consists of 14 residues. V was pared by 8 bases and J by 2 bases, with 9 bases of the junction left unmatched. Germline V gives CDR1 LNHDA, CDR2 SQIVND (reference sequence). The CDR3 DNA sequence: TGTGCCAGTTCCCCTATAGCGGGTGCCTACGAGCAGTACTTC. Protein: CASSPIAGAYEQYF.

The CDR3 DNA reads as TGTGCCAGCAGCTTTCACCCCCAAGCCCCTTATGGCTACACCTTC. This translates into CASSFHPQAPYGYTF. The V and J genes are TRBV9 and TRBJ1-2; no reliable D call. V lost 4 bases to trimming and J lost 5 bases, with 18 bases between them. CDR1 is SGDLS, CDR2 YYNGEE, per germline. The CDR3 covers 15 residues.

This chain connects TRBV7-6 to TRBJ2-1, with D perhaps TRBD1 (6 bases). The CDR3 extends over 19 amino acids. Trimming stripped 1 base from V and 1 base from J, with 20 bases between. Looked up from germline, CDR1 is SGHVS and CDR2 is FNYEAQ. The CDR3 nucleotides read TGTGCCAGCAGCTTAGGGAGTTCGGACAGTAGACGATCCTACAATGAGCAGTTCTTC. Its protein product is CASSLGSSDSRRSYNEQFF. Complete variable domain (other parts from reference TRBV7-6 and TRBJ2-1): GAGVSQSPRYKVTKRGQDVALRCDPISGHVSLYWYRQALGQGPEFLTYFNYEAQQDKSGLPNDRFSAERPEGSISTLTIQRTEQRDSAMYRCASSLGSSDSRRSYNEQFFGPGTRLTVL.

The J gene is TRBJ2-1, the V gene TRBV6-1; D is undetermined. The V gene lost 0 bases and the J gene lost 7 bases, with 4 bases spanning the gap. CDR1 is MNHNS and CDR2 is SASEGT in the germline V gene. The CDR3 has 12 amino acids. The CDR3 DNA reads TGTGCCAGCAGTGAAGCTCTAAATGAGCAGTTCTTC. Translated: CASSEALNEQFF.

This chain joins TRBV5-6 and TRBJ2-1; D remains ambiguous. With 3 bases removed from V and 3 bases from J, the gap between germline ends came to 16 bases. Germline V gene data show CDR1 as SGHDT and CDR2 as YYEEEE. This CDR3 is 16 amino acids long. CDR3 sequence (DNA): TGTGCCAGCAGCTCAAAAGGCCCAGGCAACTACAATGAGCAGTTCTTC. Its translation is CASSSKGPGNYNEQFF.

This clone was counted once. This chain uses TRBV6-4 with TRBJ1-2; TRBD1 matches at 7 bases. This CDR3 spans 16 amino acids. The ends lost 5 bases at V and 7 bases at J; junction bases unmatched: 16. Germline CDR1 reads MRHNA; CDR2 reads SNTAGT. The DNA for the CDR3 is TGTGCCAGCAGTCCCACCCCTCGAGGGGGCCGGGGTGGCTACACCTTC. It specifies CASSPTPRGGRGGYTF.

This clone was observed once. This rearrangement joins TRBV7-2 to TRBJ2-7, with a weak D call TRBD1 (5 bases). Germline V gives CDR1 SGHTA, CDR2 FQGNSA. The CDR3 length is 15 residues. V gave up 1 base and J gave up 5 bases, with 15 bases separating them. CDR3 sequence (DNA): TGTGCCAGCAGCTTAGTTATGGCAGTGGGGCACGAGCAGTACTTC. Its protein is CASSLVMAVGHEQYF.

V is TRBV7-2 and J is TRBJ1-5; D possibly corresponds to TRBD1 (6 bases). Germline V gene data show CDR1 as SGHTA and CDR2 as FQGNSA. The ends were cut back, 7 bases at V and 0 bases at J, with 19 bases in the middle. The CDR3 extends over 17 amino acids. The CDR3 here is CASTLRQDANSNQPQHF. The CDR3 bases are TGTGCCAGCACCCTCCGACAGGATGCCAATAGCAATCAGCCCCAGCATTTT. Full variable domain (outside the CDR3, taken from reference TRBV7-2 and TRBJ1-5): GAGVSQSPSNKVTEKGKDVELRCDPISGHTALYWYRQSLGQGLEFLIYFQGNSAPDKSGLPSDRFSAERTGGSVSTLTIQRTQQEDSAVYLCASTLRQDANSNQPQHFGDGTRLSIL.

The J gene is TRBJ1-2, the V gene TRBV20-1, with TRBD1 matching over 7 bases. The germline V gene has CDR1 DFQATT and CDR2 SNEGSKA (reference sequence). CDR3 size: 13 residues. J was trimmed by 5 bases and V by 3 bases; bases with no gene match: 6. The CDR3, as DNA: TGCAGTGCTAGTGAGGGGGCAGGATATGGCTACACCTTC. Encoded protein: CSASEGAGYGYTF.

This CDR3 reads CASSHDAVGTDTQYF. The DNA for the CDR3 is TGTGCCAGCAGCCACGACGCGGTGGGCACAGATACGCAGTATTTT. The V call is TRBV3-1 (or the pseudogene TRBV3-2), the J call TRBJ2-3; D remains unclear. V lost 3 bases and J lost 1, with 11 bases in between. The CDR3 runs 15 residues. Germline values: CDR1 LGHDT, CDR2 YNNKEL (reference sequence).

The chain has TRBV9 and TRBJ2-3; D is perhaps TRBD2 (5 bases). Looked up from germline, CDR1 is SGDLS and CDR2 is YYNGEE. Trimming pared 0 bases from V and 1 base from J, leaving 12 bases between. CDR3 length: 16 amino acids. The CDR3, as DNA: TGTGCCAGCAGCGTAGAATGGGGAGTGGGCACAGATACGCAGTATTTT. As protein: CASSVEWGVGTDTQYF.

This chain uses TRBV10-3 with TRBJ2-2; TRBD2 aligns across 8 bases. This CDR3 spans 14 amino acids. The junction had 7 bases not matched to a gene; V was cut back by 7 bases and J by 6 bases. Germline CDR1 ENHRY, CDR2 SYGVKD. The CDR3 protein is CAIKTGGPPGELFF. CDR3 nucleotide sequence: TGTGCCATCAAGACGGGGGGGCCCCCCGGGGAGCTGTTTTTT.

The rearrangement joins TRBV5-1 to TRBJ2-5, with 8 bases fitting TRBD2. Trimming removed 0 bases from V and 1 base from J; junction bases left unmatched: 8. CDR1 is SGHRS and CDR2 is YFSETQ in the germline V gene. This CDR3 has 17 residues. The CDR3 reads CASSLGLSGDGQETQYF. As DNA, the CDR3 is TGCGCCAGCAGCTTGGGCCTTAGCGGGGACGGCCAAGAGACCCAGTACTTC.

This clone was counted a single time. The genes are TRBV30 and TRBJ2-7, with 7 bases aligning to TRBD1. The V gene end was trimmed by 3 bases and the J gene end by 2 bases; junction bases not matched to a gene: 4. The CDR3 has 13 residues. CDR1 is GTSNPN and CDR2 is SVGIG in the germline V gene (reference sequence). CDR3 region: CAWSGTVTYEQYF. As DNA, the CDR3 is TGTGCCTGGAGCGGGACAGTGACCTACGAGCAGTACTTC. Filled out from reference TRBV30 and TRBJ2-7, the complete variable domain reads SQTIHQWPATLVQPVGSPLSLECTVEGTSNPNLYWYRQAAGRGLQLLFYSVGIGQISSEVPQNLSASRPQDRQFILSSKKLLLSDSGFYLCAWSGTVTYEQYFGPGTRLTVT.

The chain combines TRBV4-3 with TRBJ1-1, with 8 bases lining up with TRBD1. Trimming at V came to 1 base and at J to 5 bases, leaving 6 bases not matched to a gene. The CDR3 contains 15 residues. CDR1 is LGHNA, CDR2 YSLEER, per germline. Written as DNA, the CDR3 is TGCGCCAGCAGCCAAGCAAGGACAGGGCGAACTGAAGCTTTCTTT. It codes for CASSQARTGRTEAFF.

The gene calls are TRBV7-2 and TRBJ2-7; D remains unclear. Trimming removed 0 bases at V and 8 bases at J, with 11 bases between. CDR3 length: 13 residues. Germline assignment: CDR1 SGHTA and CDR2 FQGNSA. This CDR3 reads CASSLAESSKQYV. In nucleotides, the CDR3 is TGTGCCAGCAGCTTAGCTGAGAGCTCCAAGCAGTACGTC.

The V gene is TRBV11-2, the J gene TRBJ2-1; 14 positions match TRBD2. There are 16 residues in the CDR3. V shed 5 bases and J 7 bases; nucleotides not matched to a gene: 7. CDR1 and CDR2 (germline): SGHAT, FQNNGV. CDR3: CASSTRLAGGMNEQFF. CDR3 nucleotides: TGTGCCAGCAGCACTCGACTAGCGGGAGGGATGAATGAGCAGTTCTTC.

The chain uses TRBV27 and TRBJ1-1; TRBD1 is a possible D gene (6 bases). Germline CDR1 MNHEY, CDR2 SMNVEV (reference sequence). Trimming shortened V by 3 bases and J by 7 bases, and 9 bases separated the two germline ends. The CDR3 has 12 residues. The chain's CDR3 is CASSFLRGEAFF. Here the CDR3 DNA reads TGTGCCAGCAGTTTCCTCAGGGGTGAAGCTTTCTTT.

Only one count was recorded for this clone. This chain connects TRBV30 to TRBJ1-2; weak D call: TRBD1 (6 bases). Germline CDR1 is GTSNPN and CDR2 is SVGIG (reference sequence). The CDR3 runs 14 residues. V lost 0 bases, J lost 1 base, and 9 bases lay in between. The chain's CDR3 is CAWSVYRVNYGYTF. As DNA, the CDR3 is TGTGCCTGGAGTGTATACAGGGTTAACTATGGCTACACCTTC.

This chain connects TRBV27 to TRBJ1-6; tentatively, D is TRBD1 (6 bases). The CDR3 loop spans 16 amino acids. Trimming took off 5 bases at V and 4 bases at J, with 15 bases between the two ends. In germline, CDR1 is MNHEY, CDR2 SMNVEV (reference sequence). This CDR3 is CASSQPTGSYNSPLHF. As DNA, the CDR3 is TGTGCCAGCAGTCAGCCGACAGGATCTTATAATTCACCCCTCCACTTT.